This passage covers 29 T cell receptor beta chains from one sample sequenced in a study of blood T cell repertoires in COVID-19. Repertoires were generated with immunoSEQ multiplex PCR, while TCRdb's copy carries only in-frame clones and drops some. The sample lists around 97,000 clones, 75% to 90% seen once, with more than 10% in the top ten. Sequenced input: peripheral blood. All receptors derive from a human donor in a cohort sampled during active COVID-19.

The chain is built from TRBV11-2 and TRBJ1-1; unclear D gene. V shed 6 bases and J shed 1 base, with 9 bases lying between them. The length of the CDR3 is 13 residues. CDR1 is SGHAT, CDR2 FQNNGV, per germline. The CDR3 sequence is CASRPIRNTEAFF. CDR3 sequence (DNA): TGTGCCAGCAGGCCTATTAGGAACACTGAAGCTTTCTTT.

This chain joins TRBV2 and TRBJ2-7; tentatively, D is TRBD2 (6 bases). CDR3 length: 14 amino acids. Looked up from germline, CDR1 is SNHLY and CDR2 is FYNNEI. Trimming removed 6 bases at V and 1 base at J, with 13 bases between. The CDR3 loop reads CASRGTVTSYEQYF. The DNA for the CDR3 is TGTGCCAGCAGGGGGACTGTAACTTCCTACGAGCAGTACTTC. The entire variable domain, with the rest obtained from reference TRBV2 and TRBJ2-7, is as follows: EPEVTQTPSHQVTQMGQEVILRCVPISNHLYFYWYRQILGQKVEFLVSFYNNEISEKSEIFDDQFSVERPDGSNFTLKIRSTKLEDSAMYFCASRGTVTSYEQYFGPGTRLTVT.

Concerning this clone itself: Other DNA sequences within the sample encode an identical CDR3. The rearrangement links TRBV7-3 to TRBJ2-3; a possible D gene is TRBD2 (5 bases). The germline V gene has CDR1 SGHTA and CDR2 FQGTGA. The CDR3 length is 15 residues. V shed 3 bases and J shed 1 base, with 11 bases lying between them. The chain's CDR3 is CASSFSSGGTDTQYF. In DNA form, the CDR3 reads TGTGCCAGCAGCTTTTCCTCCGGGGGCACAGATACGCAGTATTTT.

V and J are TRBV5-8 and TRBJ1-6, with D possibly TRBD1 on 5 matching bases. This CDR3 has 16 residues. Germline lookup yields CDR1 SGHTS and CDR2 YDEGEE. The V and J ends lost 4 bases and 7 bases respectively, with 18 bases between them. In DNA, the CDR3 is TGTGCCAGCAGCACTACCGGGGGGTCTCACAATTCACCCCTCCACTTT. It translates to CASSTTGGSHNSPLHF. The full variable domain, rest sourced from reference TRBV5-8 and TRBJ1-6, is EAGVTQSPTHLIKTRGQQATLRCSPISGHTSVYWYQQALGLGLQFLLWYDEGEERNRGNFPPRFSGRQFPNYSSELNVNALELEDSALYLCASSTTGGSHNSPLHFGNGTRLTVT.

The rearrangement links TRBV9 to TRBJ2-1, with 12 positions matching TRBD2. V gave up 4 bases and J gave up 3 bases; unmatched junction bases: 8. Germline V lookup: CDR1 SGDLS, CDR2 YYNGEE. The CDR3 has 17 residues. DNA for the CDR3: TGTGCCAGCAGCCCCCGACTAGCGGGGGCCATCTACAATGAGCAGTTCTTC. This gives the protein CASSPRLAGAIYNEQFF.

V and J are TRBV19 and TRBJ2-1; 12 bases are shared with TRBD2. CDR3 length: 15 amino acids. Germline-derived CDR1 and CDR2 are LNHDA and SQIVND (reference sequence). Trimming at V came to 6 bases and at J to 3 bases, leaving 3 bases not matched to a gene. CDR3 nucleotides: TGTGCCAGTAGATCTAGCGGGGGGGACTACAATGAGCAGTTCTTC. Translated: CASRSSGGDYNEQFF.

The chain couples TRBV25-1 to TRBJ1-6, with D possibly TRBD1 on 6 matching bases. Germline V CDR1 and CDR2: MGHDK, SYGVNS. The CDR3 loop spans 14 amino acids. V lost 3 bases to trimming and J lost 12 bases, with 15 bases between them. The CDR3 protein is CASSEKGRGGPLHF. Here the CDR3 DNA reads TGTGCCAGCAGTGAGAAGGGGAGGGGGGGACCCCTCCACTTT.

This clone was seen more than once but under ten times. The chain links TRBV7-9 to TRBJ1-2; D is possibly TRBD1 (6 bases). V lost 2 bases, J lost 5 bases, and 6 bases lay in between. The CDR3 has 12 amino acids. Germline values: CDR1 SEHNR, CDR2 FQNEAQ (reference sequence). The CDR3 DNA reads TGTGCCAGCAGCTTACAGGGGTATGGCTACACCTTC. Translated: CASSLQGYGYTF.

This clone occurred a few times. In DNA, the CDR3 is TGTGCCAGCAGCTTAGGAGGAGCCGATAATTCACCCCTCCACTTT. Its protein is CASSLGGADNSPLHF. The V gene is TRBV7-9, the J gene TRBJ1-6; D gene uncertain. This CDR3 contains 15 residues. Germline CDR1 is SEHNR and CDR2 is FQNEAQ (reference sequence). V was clipped by 1 base and J by 5 bases, with 9 bases between them.

The CDR3 DNA sequence: TGTGCCAGCAGCCCCCCGGGGGGGGCCGAAGCTTTCTTT. Residues: CASSPPGGAEAFF. The rearrangement joins TRBV7-9 to TRBJ1-1; maybe TRBD1 (6 bases). V lost 5 bases to trimming and J lost 8 bases, with 15 bases between them. CDR1 SEHNR and CDR2 FQNEAQ come from the germline V gene (reference sequence). The CDR3 is made up of 13 amino acids.

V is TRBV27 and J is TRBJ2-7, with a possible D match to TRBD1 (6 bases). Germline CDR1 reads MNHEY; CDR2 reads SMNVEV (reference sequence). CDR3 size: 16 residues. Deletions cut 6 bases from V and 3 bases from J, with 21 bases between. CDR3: CASRISALKGDYEQYF. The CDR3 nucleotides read TGTGCCAGCAGGATCTCCGCTTTGAAGGGGGACTACGAGCAGTACTTC.

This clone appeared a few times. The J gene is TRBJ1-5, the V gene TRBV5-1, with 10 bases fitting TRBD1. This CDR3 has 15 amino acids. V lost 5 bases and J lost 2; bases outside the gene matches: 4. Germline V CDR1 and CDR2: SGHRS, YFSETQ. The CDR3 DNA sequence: TGCGCCAGCAGTCCCGGGACAGGGGGCAATCAGCCCCAGCATTTT. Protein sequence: CASSPGTGGNQPQHF.

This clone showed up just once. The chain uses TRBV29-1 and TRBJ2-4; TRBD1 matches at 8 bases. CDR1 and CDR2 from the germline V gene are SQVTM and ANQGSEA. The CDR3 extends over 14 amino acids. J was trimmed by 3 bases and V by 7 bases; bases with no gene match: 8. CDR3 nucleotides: TGCAGCGCAGGAACAGGGGGTGTCAAAAACATTCAGTACTTC. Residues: CSAGTGGVKNIQYF.

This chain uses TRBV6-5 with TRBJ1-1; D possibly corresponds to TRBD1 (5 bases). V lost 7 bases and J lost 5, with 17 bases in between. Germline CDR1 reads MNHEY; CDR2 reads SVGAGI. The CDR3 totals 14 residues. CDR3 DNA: TGTGCCAGCATTCCCGGTGGGACTCAGACTGAAGCTTTCTTT. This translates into CASIPGGTQTEAFF.

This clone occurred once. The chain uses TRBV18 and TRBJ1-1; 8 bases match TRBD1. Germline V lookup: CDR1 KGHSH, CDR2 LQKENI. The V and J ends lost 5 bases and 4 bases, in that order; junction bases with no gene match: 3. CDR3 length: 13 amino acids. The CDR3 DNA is TGTGCCAGCTCAACCGACAGGGGCACTGAAGCTTTCTTT. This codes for CASSTDRGTEAFF.

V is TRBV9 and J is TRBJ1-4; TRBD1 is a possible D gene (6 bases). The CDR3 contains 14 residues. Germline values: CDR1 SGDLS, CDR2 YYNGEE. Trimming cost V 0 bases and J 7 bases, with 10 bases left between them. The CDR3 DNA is TGTGCCAGCAGCGTAGAAGGGGGTAGTGAAAAACTGTTTTTT. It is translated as CASSVEGGSEKLFF.

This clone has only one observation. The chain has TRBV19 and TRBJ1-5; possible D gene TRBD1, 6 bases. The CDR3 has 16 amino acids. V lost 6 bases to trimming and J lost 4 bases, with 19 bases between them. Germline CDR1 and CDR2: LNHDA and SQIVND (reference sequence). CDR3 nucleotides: TGTGCCAGTAGACTGGGAGGGGGAAGGGAGAATCAGCCCCAGCATTTT. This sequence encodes CASRLGGGRENQPQHF. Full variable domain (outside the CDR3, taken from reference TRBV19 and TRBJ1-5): DGGITQSPKYLFRKEGQNVTLSCEQNLNHDAMYWYRQDPGQGLRLIYYSQIVNDFQKGDIAEGYSVSREKKESFPLTVTSAQKNPTAFYLCASRLGGGRENQPQHFGDGTRLSIL.

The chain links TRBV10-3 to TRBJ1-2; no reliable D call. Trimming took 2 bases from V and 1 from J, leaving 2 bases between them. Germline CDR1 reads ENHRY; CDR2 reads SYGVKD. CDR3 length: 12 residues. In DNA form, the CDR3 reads TGTGCCATCAGTGAGCATAACTATGGCTACACCTTC. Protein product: CAISEHNYGYTF.

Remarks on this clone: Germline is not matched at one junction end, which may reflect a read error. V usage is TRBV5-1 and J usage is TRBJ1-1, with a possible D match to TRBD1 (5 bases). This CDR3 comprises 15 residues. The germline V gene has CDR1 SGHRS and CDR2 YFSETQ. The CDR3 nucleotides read TGCGCCAGCAGCTTGGTTCTATCAGGGAACCCTGAAGCTTTCTTT. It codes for CASSLVLSGNPEAFF.

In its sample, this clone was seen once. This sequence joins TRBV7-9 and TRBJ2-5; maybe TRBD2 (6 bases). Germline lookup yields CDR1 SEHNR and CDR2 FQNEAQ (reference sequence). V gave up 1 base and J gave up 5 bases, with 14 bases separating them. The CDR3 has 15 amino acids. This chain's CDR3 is CASSLDTGVMETQYF. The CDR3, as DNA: TGTGCCAGCAGCTTAGATACGGGAGTTATGGAGACCCAGTACTTC. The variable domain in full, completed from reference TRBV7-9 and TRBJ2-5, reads DTGVSQNPRHKITKRGQNVTFRCDPISEHNRLYWYRQTLGQGPEFLTYFQNEAQLEKSRLLSDRFSAERPKGSFSTLEIQRTEQGDSAMYLCASSLDTGVMETQYFGPGTRLLVL.

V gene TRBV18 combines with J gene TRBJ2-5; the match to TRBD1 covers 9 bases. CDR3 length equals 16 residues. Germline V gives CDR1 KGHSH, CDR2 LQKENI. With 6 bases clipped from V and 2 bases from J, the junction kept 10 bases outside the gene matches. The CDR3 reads CASSRTGGGSQETQYF. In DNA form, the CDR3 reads TGTGCCAGCTCGCGAACAGGGGGCGGCTCTCAAGAGACCCAGTACTTC.

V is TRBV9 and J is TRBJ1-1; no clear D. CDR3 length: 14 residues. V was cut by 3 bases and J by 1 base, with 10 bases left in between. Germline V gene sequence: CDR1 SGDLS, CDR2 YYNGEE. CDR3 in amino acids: CASSADSWNTEAFF. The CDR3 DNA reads TGTGCCAGCAGCGCGGACTCGTGGAACACTGAAGCTTTCTTT.

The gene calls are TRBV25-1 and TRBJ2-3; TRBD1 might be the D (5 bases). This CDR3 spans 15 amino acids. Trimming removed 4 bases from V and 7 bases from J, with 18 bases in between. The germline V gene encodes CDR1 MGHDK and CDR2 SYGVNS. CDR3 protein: CASSGKGLWMYTQYF. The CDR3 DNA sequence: TGTGCCAGCAGTGGAAAGGGGCTATGGATGTATACGCAGTATTTT.

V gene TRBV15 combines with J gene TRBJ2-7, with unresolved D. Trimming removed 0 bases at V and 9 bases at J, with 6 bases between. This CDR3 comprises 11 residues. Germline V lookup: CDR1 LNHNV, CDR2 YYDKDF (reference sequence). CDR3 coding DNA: TGTGCCACCAGCAGAGATGGCGGGCAGTACTTC. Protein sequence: CATSRDGGQYF.

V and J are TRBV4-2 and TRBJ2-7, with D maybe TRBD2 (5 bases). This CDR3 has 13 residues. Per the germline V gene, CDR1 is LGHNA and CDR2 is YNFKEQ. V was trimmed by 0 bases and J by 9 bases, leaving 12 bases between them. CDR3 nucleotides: TGTGCCAGCAGCCAAGATGGGAGTGGTGGGCAGTACTTC. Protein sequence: CASSQDGSGGQYF.

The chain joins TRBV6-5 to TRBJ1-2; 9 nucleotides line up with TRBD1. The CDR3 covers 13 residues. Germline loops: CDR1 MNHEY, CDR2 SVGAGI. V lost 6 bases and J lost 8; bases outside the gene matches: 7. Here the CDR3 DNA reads TGTGCCAGCAGGGGGACAGGGAGGGGCGGCTACACCTTC. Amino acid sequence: CASRGTGRGGYTF.

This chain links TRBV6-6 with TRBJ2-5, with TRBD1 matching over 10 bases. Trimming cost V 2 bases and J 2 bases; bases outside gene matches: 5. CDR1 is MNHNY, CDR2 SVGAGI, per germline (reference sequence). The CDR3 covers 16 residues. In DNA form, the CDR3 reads TGTGCCAGCAGTTACCGTGGGGACAGGGGTCAAGAGACCCAGTACTTC. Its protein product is CASSYRGDRGQETQYF.

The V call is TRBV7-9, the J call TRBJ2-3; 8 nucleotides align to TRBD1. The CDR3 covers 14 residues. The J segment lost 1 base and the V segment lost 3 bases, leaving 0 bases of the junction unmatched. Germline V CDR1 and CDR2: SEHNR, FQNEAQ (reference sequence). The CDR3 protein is CASSLDRGTDTQYF. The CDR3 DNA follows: TGTGCCAGCAGCTTGGACAGGGGCACAGATACGCAGTATTTT.

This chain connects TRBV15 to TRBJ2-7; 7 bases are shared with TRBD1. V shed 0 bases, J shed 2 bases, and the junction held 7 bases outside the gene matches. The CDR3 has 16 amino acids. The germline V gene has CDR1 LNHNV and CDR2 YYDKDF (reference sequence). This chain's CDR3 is CATSRDWGQTTYEQYF. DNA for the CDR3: TGTGCCACCAGCAGAGATTGGGGACAGACAACCTACGAGCAGTACTTC. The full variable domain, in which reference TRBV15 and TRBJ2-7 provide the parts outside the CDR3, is DAMVIQNPRYQVTQFGKPVTLSCSQTLNHNVMYWYQQKSSQAPKLLFHYYDKDFNNEADTPDNFQSRRPNTSFCFLDIRSPGLGDTAMYLCATSRDWGQTTYEQYFGPGTRLTVT.